The 8 T cell receptor beta chains below come from one sample, sequenced in a study of post-analysis software for immune sequencing data. Unique molecular identifiers were present in the TCR beta cDNA libraries. From the PCR reads, TCRdb called clonotypes with MiXCR, one entry per CDR3 protein. The sample contains hundreds of thousands of distinct CDR3 sequences, roughly 50% of which appear only once. Whole-study findings and limits: Patients showed TRBV5-6, TRBV5-1 and TRBV20-1 among 4 or 5 TRBV segments more frequent than in controls.

Their specific antigens are unknown. The specimen was blood. The receptors shown here come from a girl aged 10-17 years with multiple sclerosis.

This clonotype was seen a single time. The gene calls are TRBV10-3 and TRBJ2-7; a weak D match, TRBD2 (5 bases). V was trimmed by 3 bases and J by 6 bases, leaving 12 bases between them. CDR3 length equals 13 residues. The V gene's germline CDR1 is ENHRY and CDR2 SYGVKD. The CDR3 sequence: CAISDQRAGEQYF. DNA of the CDR3: TGTGCCATCAGTGACCAGAGGGCGGGCGAGCAGTACTTC.

This chain connects TRBV20-1 to TRBJ2-7; unclear D gene. V dropped 6 bases and J dropped 0 bases, with 12 bases sitting between them. The CDR3 loop spans 13 amino acids. In germline, CDR1 is DFQATT, CDR2 SNEGSKA (reference sequence). In DNA, the CDR3 is TGCAGTGCCCACCGGGTCCTCTCCTACGAGCAGTACTTC. It is translated as CSAHRVLSYEQYF.

This chain uses TRBV5-1 with TRBJ2-1; D gene uncertain. This CDR3 comprises 13 residues. Germline V lookup: CDR1 SGHRS, CDR2 YFSETQ. V was trimmed by 1 base and J by 5 bases, leaving 7 bases between them. The CDR3 nucleotides read TGCGCCAGCAGCTTGTCAGGTCACAATGAGCAGTTCTTC. It translates to CASSLSGHNEQFF.

The J gene is TRBJ2-5, the V gene TRBV12-3 or TRBV12-4; D is unresolved. CDR3 length: 14 amino acids. The V end was cut by 8 bases, the J end by 2 bases, with 15 bases between. The CDR3 protein is CASSSLFGQETQYF. CDR3 in DNA: TGTGCCAGCTCCTCGCTCTTCGGACAAGAGACCCAGTACTTC.

This CDR3 is CASSYLSGLSTYEQYF. As DNA, the CDR3 is TGTGCCAGCAGTTACTTGTCGGGGCTCAGCACCTACGAGCAGTACTTC. The J gene is TRBJ2-7, the V gene TRBV6-2 or TRBV6-3, with D perhaps given as TRBD1 or TRBD2 (5 bases each). CDR3 size: 16 residues. V was shortened by 1 base and J by 2 bases, with 15 bases between the two germline ends. In germline, CDR1 is MNHEY, CDR2 SVGEGT.

The V gene is TRBV12-3 or TRBV12-4, the J gene TRBJ1-1, with D hard to call. Trimming took 6 bases from V and 1 from J, leaving 9 bases between them. The CDR3 sequence is 13 residues long. In nucleotides, the CDR3 is TGTGCCAGCAGGCCCCGGACGAACACTGAAGCTTTCTTT. Amino acid sequence: CASRPRTNTEAFF.

This clonotype was counted between two and nine times. This sequence joins TRBV5-1 and TRBJ2-3, with 9 positions matching TRBD2. CDR3 length: 16 residues. The germline V gene encodes CDR1 SGHRS and CDR2 YFSETQ. The V and J ends lost 3 bases and 5 bases, in that order; junction bases with no gene match: 10. In DNA form, the CDR3 reads TGCGCCAGCAGCTCCGAAGCGGGAGGAGTGGGAGATACGCAGTATTTT. It is translated as CASSSEAGGVGDTQYF. Drawing the rest from reference TRBV5-1 and TRBJ2-3, the complete variable domain is KAGVTQTPRYLIKTRGQQVTLSCSPISGHRSVSWYQQTPGQGLQFLFEYFSETQRNKGNFPGRFSGRQFSNSRSEMNVSTLELGDSALYLCASSSEAGGVGDTQYFGPGTRLTVL.

V usage is TRBV29-1 and J usage is TRBJ2-1, with D hard to call. The CDR3 consists of 13 residues. Looked up from germline, CDR1 is SQVTM and CDR2 is ANQGSEA. Between the trimmed V and J ends, which lost 0 bases and 6 bases, there was a span of 9 bases. CDR3: CSVEERLPNEQFF. CDR3 DNA sequence: TGCAGCGTTGAAGAACGACTTCCCAATGAGCAGTTCTTC.